Below, 14 T cell receptor beta chains from the same sample are listed, as sequenced in a study of radiotherapy plus CTLA-4 blockade in lung cancer. TCRdb's copy holds only in-frame clones and misses some; the assay was immunoSEQ multiplex PCR. The sample records 58,000 or so clones, 70% to 85% being singletons. The sample consisted of peripheral blood, taken from a patient treated with radiotherapy plus ipilimumab. The receptors shown here come from a human donor with non-small cell lung cancer who had a complete response to radiotherapy plus ipilimumab.

The chain combines TRBV10-1 with TRBJ2-3; 10 bases align to TRBD2. From germline, CDR1 is WNHNN and CDR2 SYGVQD (reference sequence). V trimming: 5 bases; J trimming: 5 bases; junction bases outside the gene matches: 10. This CDR3 comprises 16 residues. The CDR3 DNA follows: TGCGCCAGCAGTTTGGTGGCTAGCGGGAGAGGAGATACGCAGTATTTT. It encodes CASSLVASGRGDTQYF.

The table lists this clone with a few counts. The V call is TRBV27, the J call TRBJ1-2; D possibly corresponds to TRBD1 (5 bases). In germline, CDR1 is MNHEY, CDR2 SMNVEV (reference sequence). Trimming left V 5 bases short and J 8 bases short, with 27 bases between. The length of the CDR3 is 17 residues. CDR3 nucleotide sequence: TGTGCCAGCAGTCTTAAGTGGACCAGGGCGAGGGCGGGAGGCTACACCTTC. Protein product: CASSLKWTRARAGGYTF.

CDR3 amino acids: CASSVEGTGVTEAFF. The CDR3 coding sequence is TGTGCCAGCAGCGTAGAAGGGACAGGGGTTACTGAAGCTTTCTTT. The rearrangement joins TRBV9 to TRBJ1-1, with 10 bases matching TRBD1. The CDR3 loop spans 15 amino acids. With V trimmed by 0 bases and J by 5 bases, 4 bases remained unmatched. Germline V lookup: CDR1 SGDLS, CDR2 YYNGEE.

The gene calls are TRBV5-8 and TRBJ1-2, with D tentatively TRBD1 (5 bases). CDR3 length: 13 residues. V was clipped by 2 bases and J by 5 bases, with 10 bases between them. Germline lookup yields CDR1 SGHTS and CDR2 YDEGEE. CDR3 sequence: CASSFDSSYGYTF. CDR3 DNA: TGTGCCAGCAGCTTTGACAGTAGTTATGGCTACACCTTC.

The chain recombines TRBV5-4 with TRBJ1-2; 9 bases are a match to TRBD1. This CDR3 has 15 residues. V lost 0 bases and J lost 5; bases outside the gene matches: 5. The germline V gene encodes CDR1 SGHNT and CDR2 YYREEE (reference sequence). This CDR3 reads CASSLGGTGYYGYTF. The CDR3 DNA reads as TGTGCCAGCAGCTTGGGAGGGACAGGGTATTATGGCTACACCTTC.

This chain joins TRBV7-2 and TRBJ2-5; 7 bases align to TRBD2. Germline values: CDR1 SGHTA, CDR2 FQGNSA. The trim removed 5 bases at V and 3 bases at J, leaving 6 bases unmatched. This CDR3 region has 14 residues. This CDR3 reads CASSPAGFKETQYF. The CDR3, as DNA: TGTGCCAGCAGCCCAGCGGGGTTCAAAGAGACCCAGTACTTC.

The rearrangement links TRBV23-1 to TRBJ2-7; 11 nucleotides match TRBD2. TRBV23-1 qualifies as an ORF whose function is uncertain. CDR3 length: 17 residues. Trimming cost V 3 bases and J 6 bases; bases outside gene matches: 13. The chain's CDR3 is CASSHFPPTSGECEQYF. The CDR3 bases are TGCGCCAGCAGTCATTTCCCCCCGACTAGCGGGGAATGCGAGCAGTACTTC.

The rearrangement uses TRBV27 and TRBJ2-1; 7 nucleotides match TRBD2. The CDR3 runs to 15 residues. Germline CDR1 reads MNHEY; CDR2 reads SMNVEV (reference sequence). The V segment lost 1 base and the J segment 8 bases; nucleotides outside the gene matches: 8. CDR3 in amino acids: CASSLFGGSWYEQFF. For the CDR3, the DNA is TGTGCCAGCAGTTTATTCGGCGGGAGTTGGTATGAGCAGTTCTTC.

The CDR3 DNA reads TGTGCCAGCAGCGTAACGTCGACTAGCGCAAAAACAGATACGCAGTATTTT. This codes for CASSVTSTSAKTDTQYF. The rearrangement uses TRBV9 and TRBJ2-3; 8 bases fit TRBD2. V shed 1 base and J 3 bases; nucleotides not matched to a gene: 10. This CDR3 spans 17 amino acids. Germline V CDR1 and CDR2: SGDLS, YYNGEE.

The chain links TRBV6-4 to TRBJ1-1; 11 positions match TRBD1. Germline V CDR1 and CDR2: MRHNA, SNTAGT. V lost 10 bases to trimming and J lost 5 bases; unmatched junction nucleotides: 9. This CDR3 has 14 amino acids. CDR3 in amino acids: CATRSGTGGTEAFF. As DNA, the CDR3 is TGTGCCACCAGGAGTGGGACAGGGGGGACTGAAGCTTTCTTT.

This clone was observed a handful of times. The chain has TRBV7-9 and TRBJ1-3; D gene unclear. Germline CDR1 SEHNR, CDR2 FQNEAQ (reference sequence). The CDR3 extends over 15 amino acids. Trimming cost V 3 bases and J 0 bases, with 9 bases left between them. CDR3 in amino acids: CASSLSGISGNTIYF. Here the CDR3 DNA reads TGTGCCAGCAGCTTGTCGGGAATCTCTGGAAACACCATATATTTT.

J is TRBJ2-7 and V is TRBV6-1; D is possibly TRBD1 (6 bases). The germline gives CDR1 MNHNS, CDR2 SASEGT. V was cut by 2 bases and J by 5 bases, with 13 bases left in between. The CDR3 spans 14 residues. CDR3 sequence reads: CASSERGGWDEQYF. The CDR3 DNA is TGTGCCAGCAGTGAAAGAGGGGGATGGGACGAGCAGTACTTC.

The chain recombines TRBV6-6 with TRBJ2-7; 8 bases align to TRBD2. The CDR3 spans 15 residues. Germline loops: CDR1 MNHNY, CDR2 SVGAGI (reference sequence). The ends lost 4 bases at V and 5 bases at J; junction bases unmatched: 10. The CDR3 DNA is TGTGCCAGCAGTTCCGGGGGCGCGGGGGGCCACGAGCAGTACGTC. Amino acids: CASSSGGAGGHEQYV.

This clone was seen a single time. The chain is built from TRBV11-3 and TRBJ1-1; the D is unclear. CDR1 SGHNT and CDR2 YENEEA come from the germline V gene. This CDR3 has 12 amino acids. V was cut by 6 bases and J by 8 bases, with 13 bases left in between. The CDR3 loop is CASSLPGPEAFF. CDR3 sequence (DNA): TGTGCCAGCAGTCTCCCAGGTCCCGAAGCTTTCTTT. Supplemented by reference TRBV11-3 and TRBJ1-1, the full variable domain reads EAGVVQSPRYKIIEKKQPVAFWCNPISGHNTLYWYLQNLGQGPELLIRYENEEAVDDSQLPKDRFSAERLKGVDSTLKIQPAELGDSAVYLCASSLPGPEAFFGQGTRLTVV.